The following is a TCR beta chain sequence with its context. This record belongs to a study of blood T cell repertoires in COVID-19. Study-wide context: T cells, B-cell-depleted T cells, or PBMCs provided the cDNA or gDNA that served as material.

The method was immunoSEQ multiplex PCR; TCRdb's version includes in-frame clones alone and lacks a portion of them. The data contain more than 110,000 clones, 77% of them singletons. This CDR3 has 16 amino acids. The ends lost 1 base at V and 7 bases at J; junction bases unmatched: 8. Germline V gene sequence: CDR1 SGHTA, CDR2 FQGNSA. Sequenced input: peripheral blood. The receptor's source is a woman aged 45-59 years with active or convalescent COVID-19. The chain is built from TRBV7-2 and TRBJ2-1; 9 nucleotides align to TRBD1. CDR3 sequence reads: CASSLGDRGLGNEQFF. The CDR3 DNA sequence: TGTGCCAGCAGCTTAGGAGACAGGGGGTTGGGGAATGAGCAGTTCTTC.